Following are 17 T cell receptor beta chains from one sample sequenced in a study of T cell responses to AZD1222 COVID-19 vaccine. Sequencing was performed with immunoSEQ multiplex PCR; in TCRdb, only in-frame clones are kept and a portion is missing. The table has some 110,000 clones, around 89% seen once. The specimen comprised peripheral blood, sampled 28 days after the second AZD1222 dose. Receptors were obtained from an adult who received the AZD1222 COVID-19 vaccine.

V and J are TRBV10-3 and TRBJ1-2, with D possibly TRBD1 on 5 matching bases. CDR3 length equals 15 residues. Germline V gives CDR1 ENHRY, CDR2 SYGVKD. Trimming took 4 bases from V and 3 from J, leaving 15 bases between them. This CDR3 is CAISATGLGDYGYTF. The CDR3 DNA reads as TGTGCCATCAGTGCTACCGGGTTGGGGGACTATGGCTACACCTTC.

This sequence joins TRBV3-1 (or the pseudogene TRBV3-2) and TRBJ2-1, with 11 bases fitting TRBD2. This CDR3 spans 19 amino acids. The J segment lost 5 bases and the V segment lost 0 bases, leaving 12 bases of the junction unmatched. Germline lookup yields CDR1 LGHDT and CDR2 YNNKEL (reference sequence). CDR3 amino acids: CASSQDLSHLGLADNEQFF. In DNA, the CDR3 is TGTGCCAGCAGCCAAGATCTGTCCCACTTGGGACTAGCGGACAATGAGCAGTTCTTC.

The chain employs TRBV28 and TRBJ2-5, with 7 nucleotides matching TRBD1. The V segment lost 3 bases and the J segment 0 bases; nucleotides outside the gene matches: 7. The germline CDR1 and CDR2 sequences are MDHEN and SYDVKM. This CDR3 has 16 residues. The CDR3 protein is CASSFYSGQHQETQYF. Written as DNA, the CDR3 is TGTGCCAGCAGTTTTTATTCGGGACAGCACCAAGAGACCCAGTACTTC.

The chain uses TRBV6-5 and TRBJ1-6, with D unresolved. V was pared by 4 bases and J by 14 bases, with 18 bases between. Germline assignment: CDR1 MNHEY and CDR2 SVGAGI. This CDR3 is built from 14 residues. CDR3 DNA: TGTGCCAGCAGTTCAACGACCGACTTTCGGTCCCTCCACTTT. It translates to CASSSTTDFRSLHF.

This sequence joins TRBV15 and TRBJ2-1; D is possibly TRBD1 (6 bases). The germline V gene encodes CDR1 LNHNV and CDR2 YYDKDF (reference sequence). Trimming cost V 3 bases and J 7 bases, with 16 bases left between them. This CDR3 is built from 15 residues. The CDR3: CATSSPPRGRNEQFF. CDR3 coding DNA: TGTGCCACCAGCAGTCCCCCCAGGGGTAGGAATGAGCAGTTCTTC.

CDR3 region: CAWSVPRDSFRETQYF. The CDR3 DNA sequence: TGTGCCTGGAGTGTTCCCCGGGACAGCTTTCGAGAGACCCAGTACTTC. The V gene is TRBV30, the J gene TRBJ2-5, with 7 bases aligning to TRBD1. The CDR3 runs to 16 residues. The V segment lost 0 bases and the J segment 4 bases; nucleotides outside the gene matches: 11. Germline loops: CDR1 GTSNPN, CDR2 SVGIG (reference sequence).

V is TRBV5-4 and J is TRBJ2-1, with 7 bases fitting TRBD1. V was clipped by 0 bases and J by 3 bases; unmatched bases: 3. Germline V gene sequence: CDR1 SGHNT, CDR2 YYREEE (reference sequence). The CDR3 spans 15 residues. This chain's CDR3 is CASSLAGGLYNEQFF. The CDR3, as DNA: TGTGCCAGCAGCTTGGCAGGGGGTCTCTACAATGAGCAGTTCTTC.

The chain carries TRBV5-1 and TRBJ2-1, with 8 bases identical to TRBD2. The CDR3 runs 17 residues. Germline V gene sequence: CDR1 SGHRS, CDR2 YFSETQ. V shed 0 bases, J shed 9 bases, and the junction held 14 bases outside the gene matches. The CDR3 spells CASSLDPALAAVGEQFF. Here the CDR3 DNA reads TGCGCCAGCAGCTTGGACCCCGCACTAGCGGCAGTAGGTGAGCAGTTCTTC.

J is TRBJ2-2 and V is TRBV11-2; the D is unclear. The germline V gene has CDR1 SGHAT and CDR2 FQNNGV. V was pared by 3 bases and J by 12 bases, with 14 bases between. This CDR3 spans 13 amino acids. CDR3 region: CASSFSSWVQLFF. The CDR3 region has the DNA TGTGCCAGCAGCTTTTCGTCGTGGGTCCAGCTGTTTTTT.

The V gene is TRBV29-1, the J gene TRBJ1-1; D gene uncertain. Trimming cost V 7 bases and J 3 bases, with 9 bases left between them. Germline V gene data show CDR1 as SQVTM and CDR2 as ANQGSEA. The CDR3 extends over 11 amino acids. CDR3 region: CSAISYTEAFF. The CDR3 DNA reads as TGCAGCGCCATATCCTACACTGAAGCTTTCTTT.

V is TRBV6-2 or TRBV6-3 and J is TRBJ2-7; D is unclear. The CDR3 contains 13 residues. V was shortened by 2 bases and J by 1 base, with 6 bases between the two germline ends. The germline V gene encodes CDR1 MNHEY and CDR2 SVGEGT. As DNA, the CDR3 is TGTGCCAGCAGTTACGGGGTATCCTACGAGCAGTACTTC. Translation gives CASSYGVSYEQYF.

The CDR3 nucleotides read TGTGCCAGCAGCTCTGGACAGGGACGCAGTTCACCCCTCCACTTT. Protein product: CASSSGQGRSSPLHF. The chain couples TRBV5-4 to TRBJ1-6; 8 nucleotides align to TRBD1. V was clipped by 3 bases and J by 9 bases; unmatched bases: 8. Germline V gives CDR1 SGHNT, CDR2 YYREEE (reference sequence). This CDR3 is built from 15 residues.

The chain couples TRBV5-6 to TRBJ1-2; D possibly corresponds to TRBD1 (5 bases). V was clipped by 1 base and J by 4 bases, with 17 bases between them. Germline values: CDR1 SGHDT, CDR2 YYEEEE. The length of the CDR3 is 16 residues. In nucleotides, the CDR3 is TGTGCCAGCAGCTTGAGGGCAGGGCGGGCTATCTATGGCTACACCTTC. It translates to CASSLRAGRAIYGYTF.

The chain uses TRBV7-8 and TRBJ1-6; 12 bases match TRBD1. With 6 bases clipped from V and 8 bases from J, the junction kept 8 bases outside the gene matches. In germline, CDR1 is SGHVS, CDR2 FQNEAQ. The CDR3 totals 16 residues. The CDR3 DNA is TGTGCCAGCAGTTCCCGGGGACAGGGGGCACATTCACCCCTCCACTTT. Residues: CASSSRGQGAHSPLHF.

V and J are TRBV11-3 and TRBJ1-1; D is undetermined. CDR1 is SGHNT, CDR2 YENEEA, per germline. The V end was cut by 5 bases, the J end by 1 base, with 14 bases between. The CDR3 length is 15 residues. The CDR3 protein is CASSPLRGGNTEAFF. The CDR3 DNA sequence: TGTGCCAGCAGCCCGTTGCGTGGTGGGAACACTGAAGCTTTCTTT. The full variable domain, its missing parts supplied by reference TRBV11-3 and TRBJ1-1, is EAGVVQSPRYKIIEKKQPVAFWCNPISGHNTLYWYLQNLGQGPELLIRYENEEAVDDSQLPKDRFSAERLKGVDSTLKIQPAELGDSAVYLCASSPLRGGNTEAFFGQGTRLTVV.

The sample holds one count of this clone. The rearrangement links TRBV11-3 to TRBJ2-3, with 12 bases matching TRBD2. CDR1 is SGHNT and CDR2 is YENEEA in the germline V gene. The CDR3 extends over 16 amino acids. J was trimmed by 2 bases and V by 5 bases; bases with no gene match: 5. The CDR3 region is CASSLLAGGSTDTQYF. CDR3 coding DNA: TGTGCCAGCAGCCTCCTAGCGGGGGGGTCCACAGATACGCAGTATTTT.

The gene calls are TRBV5-4 and TRBJ1-1, with a weak D call TRBD1 (5 bases). Trimming took off 0 bases at V and 3 bases at J, with 9 bases between the two ends. Germline V gene sequence: CDR1 SGHNT, CDR2 YYREEE (reference sequence). CDR3 length equals 14 residues. The chain's CDR3 is CASSLGGGDTEAFF. In DNA form, the CDR3 reads TGTGCCAGCAGCTTGGGCGGGGGGGACACTGAAGCTTTCTTT.